These 23 T cell receptor beta chains originate from one sample sequenced in a study of beta chain features in type 1 diabetes. General study results and limits: Patients with Type 1 diabetes showed moderately but significantly shorter TCRB CDR3s in all four CD4+ subsets.

Of the isolated RNA, all was reverse transcribed, and so the sequenced material was expressed TCRB transcripts. The table came from immunoSEQ multiplex PCR; TCRdb's copy has only in-frame clones and leaves some out. The table includes a few hundred thousand clones, about 13% detected once. The antigens for these receptors are not known. The sequencing sample was made of naive CD4+ T cells from blood. These receptors all come from a woman between 18 and 29 years old with type 1 diabetes.

This clone turned up a few times. The V call is TRBV30, the J call TRBJ2-6; a possible D gene is TRBD1 (6 bases). The CDR3 length is 15 residues. V dropped 3 bases and J dropped 1 base, with 10 bases sitting between them. Germline assignment: CDR1 GTSNPN and CDR2 SVGIG (reference sequence). The CDR3 loop reads CAWSLDRSGANVLTF. The CDR3, as DNA: TGTGCCTGGAGCCTGGACAGATCTGGGGCCAACGTCCTGACTTTC.

This clone has just a few counts. The rearrangement links TRBV9 to TRBJ1-3, with 7 bases that match TRBD1. This CDR3 is built from 14 residues. Germline trimming cut 2 bases from V and 1 base from J; bases unmatched to any gene: 0. The germline gives CDR1 SGDLS, CDR2 YYNGEE. In DNA form, the CDR3 reads TGTGCCAGCAGCGTGACAGGGTCTGGAAACACCATATATTTT. Translated: CASSVTGSGNTIYF.

The gene calls are TRBV28 and TRBJ2-1; D is undetermined. V lost 3 bases and J 4 bases, leaving 4 bases between the germline ends. In germline, CDR1 is MDHEN, CDR2 SYDVKM. The CDR3 totals 12 residues. DNA for the CDR3: TGTGCCAGCAGTTTCCCGTACAATGAGCAGTTCTTC. Protein product: CASSFPYNEQFF.

This chain links TRBV28 with TRBJ2-5; D gene ambiguous. Matching the DNA end better, TRBJ2-7 makes the J call doubtful. The CDR3 is 13 residues long. Germline assignment: CDR1 MDHEN and CDR2 SYDVKM. The CDR3 is CASSHSPTYEQYF. In DNA form, the CDR3 reads TGTGCCAGCAGTCACAGTCCGACCTACGAGCAGTACTTC.

Only a few counts were recorded for this clone. The chain couples TRBV4-3 to TRBJ2-1, with 10 bases lining up with TRBD2. This CDR3 spans 15 amino acids. V shed 4 bases and J 3 bases; nucleotides not matched to a gene: 3. Germline V gene sequence: CDR1 LGHNA, CDR2 YSLEER. CDR3 sequence: CASSRKREGYNEQFF. CDR3 DNA: TGCGCCAGCAGCCGAAAGCGGGAGGGCTACAATGAGCAGTTCTTC.

This rearrangement joins TRBV28 to TRBJ2-1, with 12 nucleotides matching TRBD1. This CDR3 region has 16 residues. Germline V gene sequence: CDR1 MDHEN, CDR2 SYDVKM. The V gene end was trimmed by 3 bases and the J gene end by 4 bases; junction bases not matched to a gene: 4. CDR3 loop: CASSLWDRGRYNEQFF. CDR3 nucleotide sequence: TGTGCCAGCAGTTTGTGGGACAGGGGGCGTTACAATGAGCAGTTCTTC.

There are a few counts of this clone. The V and J genes are TRBV19 and TRBJ2-5; D unresolved. The CDR3 covers 13 residues. The V end lost 4 bases, the J end lost 3 bases, and 9 bases lay between the germline ends. Germline CDR1 and CDR2: LNHDA and SQIVND (reference sequence). CDR3 nucleotides: TGTGCCAGTAGTACCGACTTTGAAGAGACCCAGTACTTC. Its protein product is CASSTDFEETQYF.

This CDR3 is CASSSESSNQPQHF. Here the CDR3 DNA reads TGTGCCAGTTCCAGCGAATCTAGCAATCAGCCCCAGCATTTT. J is TRBJ1-5 and V is TRBV18; D is undetermined. The CDR3 contains 14 residues. Germline V gene data show CDR1 as KGHSH and CDR2 as LQKENI. The V gene lost 9 bases and the J gene lost 0 bases, with 12 bases spanning the gap. Full variable domain (rest looked up from reference TRBV18 and TRBJ1-5): NAGVMQNPRHLVRRRGQEARLRCSPMKGHSHVYWYRQLPEEGLKFMVYLQKENIIDESGMPKERFSAEFPKEGPSILRIQQVVRGDSAAYFCASSSESSNQPQHFGDGTRLSIL.

In this sample, this clone turned up a few times. CDR3: CSAARESSYNEQFF. CDR3 DNA: TGCAGCGCCGCCCGGGAGAGCTCCTACAATGAGCAGTTCTTC. V is TRBV29-1 and J is TRBJ2-1, with D maybe TRBD2 (6 bases). This CDR3 is 14 amino acids long. The V end lost 7 bases, the J end lost 0 bases, and 13 bases lay between the germline ends. Per the germline V gene, CDR1 is SQVTM and CDR2 is ANQGSEA.

The V gene is TRBV27, the J gene TRBJ1-2; D unclear. Germline assignment: CDR1 MNHEY and CDR2 SMNVEV (reference sequence). The length of the CDR3 is 14 residues. The V gene lost 5 bases and the J gene lost 5 bases, with 15 bases spanning the gap. CDR3 protein: CASSLTPRFYGYTF. The CDR3 DNA follows: TGTGCCAGCAGTCTAACCCCGCGGTTTTATGGCTACACCTTC.

The gene calls are TRBV18 and TRBJ1-1; the D gene is possibly TRBD1 (5 bases). CDR1 and CDR2 (germline): KGHSH, LQKENI. Trimming cost V 4 bases and J 3 bases, with 6 bases left between them. CDR3 length: 12 residues. The CDR3 DNA sequence: TGTGCCAGCTCACGCAGGGACACTGAAGCTTTCTTT. This encodes CASSRRDTEAFF.

The rearrangement joins TRBV7-3 to TRBJ2-1, with TRBD2 identical over 11 bases. J lost 9 bases, V lost 5 bases, and 6 bases had no gene match. This CDR3 region has 14 residues. From germline, CDR1 is SGHTA and CDR2 FQGTGA. CDR3 coding DNA: TGTGCCAGCAGCCAGGGGACTAGCGGTGGTGAGCAGTTCTTC. It codes for CASSQGTSGGEQFF.

This clone has only a few counts. The V gene is TRBV5-8, the J gene TRBJ2-1, with 9 bases fitting TRBD2. V gave up 4 bases and J gave up 6 bases; unmatched junction bases: 2. The CDR3 length is 13 residues. CDR1 and CDR2 (germline): SGHTS, YDEGEE. The CDR3 DNA sequence: TGTGCCAGCAGCGGGGGACTAGCCAATGAGCAGTTCTTC. It yields the protein CASSGGLANEQFF.

The table lists this clone with a few counts. The chain has TRBV7-2 and TRBJ2-1; D perhaps matches TRBD1 (6 bases). Trimming took off 5 bases at V and 4 bases at J, with 15 bases between the two ends. Germline CDR1 and CDR2: SGHTA and FQGNSA. The length of the CDR3 is 15 residues. CDR3 region: CASSRTTGFYNEQFF. As DNA, the CDR3 is TGTGCCAGCAGCAGAACCACAGGGTTTTACAATGAGCAGTTCTTC.

This clone has a handful of counts. The CDR3 is CSVPQGFRYGYTF. The CDR3, as DNA: TGCAGCGTACCGCAGGGGTTTCGCTATGGCTACACCTTC. The chain couples TRBV29-1 to TRBJ1-2; weak D call: TRBD1 (6 bases). V lost 6 bases, J lost 4 bases, and 15 bases lay in between. The CDR3 covers 13 residues. Per germline, CDR1 SQVTM and CDR2 ANQGSEA.

This clone was seen a handful of times. The chain links TRBV4-2 to TRBJ1-6; weak D call: TRBD1 (5 bases). The V and J ends lost 1 base and 6 bases respectively, with 7 bases between them. Germline-derived CDR1 and CDR2 are LGHNA and YNFKEQ. The CDR3 length is 14 residues. DNA for the CDR3: TGTGCCAGCAGCCAAGGACAGATTAATTCACCCCTCCACTTT. This sequence encodes CASSQGQINSPLHF.

The chain joins TRBV5-1 to TRBJ1-1; 8 bases match TRBD1. Germline-derived CDR1 and CDR2 are SGHRS and YFSETQ. The trim removed 4 bases at V and 1 base at J, leaving 3 bases unmatched. This CDR3 comprises 14 residues. Written as DNA, the CDR3 is TGCGCCAGCAGCACACAGGGGGGGAACACTGAAGCTTTCTTT. Amino acid sequence: CASSTQGGNTEAFF. The entire variable domain, with the rest obtained from reference TRBV5-1 and TRBJ1-1, is as follows: KAGVTQTPRYLIKTRGQQVTLSCSPISGHRSVSWYQQTPGQGLQFLFEYFSETQRNKGNFPGRFSGRQFSNSRSEMNVSTLELGDSALYLCASSTQGGNTEAFFGQGTRLTVV.

The chain recombines TRBV5-5 with TRBJ2-7, with 7 bases fitting TRBD1. Germline lookup yields CDR1 SGHKS and CDR2 YYEKEE (reference sequence). After removal of 0 bases from V and 3 bases from J, the junction contained 6 bases not matched to a gene. This CDR3 comprises 15 residues. CDR3 bases: TGTGCCAGCAGCTTGGGAACGACAGGGAGCTACGAGCAGTACTTC. Protein: CASSLGTTGSYEQYF.

V and J are TRBV30 and TRBJ2-3, with 11 bases lining up with TRBD2. CDR1 is GTSNPN, CDR2 SVGIG, per germline (reference sequence). The CDR3 is 15 amino acids. Trimming removed 1 base from V and 10 bases from J; junction bases left unmatched: 10. The CDR3 DNA reads as TGTGCCTGGAGTGCCCTTACTAGCGGGGGTCAGGCGCAGTATTTT. It encodes CAWSALTSGGQAQYF.

This clone was counted between two and nine times. This rearrangement joins TRBV30 to TRBJ2-4, with 9 bases lining up with TRBD1. With V trimmed by 5 bases and J by 4 bases, 15 bases remained unmatched. Germline V gene lookup returns CDR1 GTSNPN and CDR2 SVGIG (reference sequence). The CDR3 has 17 residues. The CDR3 DNA follows: TGTGCCTGGGATAGAGGCGCGGGACAGGGAGGGAAAAACATTCAGTACTTC. It specifies CAWDRGAGQGGKNIQYF.

This clone was counted a single time. The rearrangement joins TRBV5-4 to TRBJ1-1, with 8 bases that match TRBD1. Germline loops: CDR1 SGHNT, CDR2 YYREEE (reference sequence). J gave up 7 bases and V 0 bases, and 5 bases lay outside the gene matches. There are 14 residues in the CDR3. In DNA form, the CDR3 reads TGTGCCAGCAGCTTGGCTGGGACAGGTGGTGAAGCTTTCTTT. Protein sequence: CASSLAGTGGEAFF. Full variable domain (rest looked up from reference TRBV5-4 and TRBJ1-1): ETGVTQSPTHLIKTRGQQVTLRCSSQSGHNTVSWYQQALGQGPQFIFQYYREEENGRGNFPPRFSGLQFPNYSSELNVNALELDDSALYLCASSLAGTGGEAFFGQGTRLTVV.

The chain carries TRBV19 and TRBJ1-2; D is unresolved. Germline V gene lookup returns CDR1 LNHDA and CDR2 SQIVND (reference sequence). The CDR3 is 15 amino acids. With 3 bases removed from V and 6 bases from J, the gap between germline ends came to 17 bases. CDR3: CASSIPNLRGNGYTF. The CDR3 bases are TGTGCCAGTAGTATTCCCAACCTCAGAGGAAATGGCTACACCTTC.

This clone was counted a few times. The gene calls are TRBV2 and TRBJ2-2; 7 nucleotides line up with TRBD2. V dropped 5 bases and J dropped 3; count of bases not matched to a gene: 9. The germline CDR1 and CDR2 sequences are SNHLY and FYNNEI. This CDR3 region has 16 residues. This chain's CDR3 is CASSPRPAGHTGELFF. In nucleotides, the CDR3 is TGTGCCAGCAGTCCGCGCCCAGCGGGACACACCGGGGAGCTGTTTTTT.